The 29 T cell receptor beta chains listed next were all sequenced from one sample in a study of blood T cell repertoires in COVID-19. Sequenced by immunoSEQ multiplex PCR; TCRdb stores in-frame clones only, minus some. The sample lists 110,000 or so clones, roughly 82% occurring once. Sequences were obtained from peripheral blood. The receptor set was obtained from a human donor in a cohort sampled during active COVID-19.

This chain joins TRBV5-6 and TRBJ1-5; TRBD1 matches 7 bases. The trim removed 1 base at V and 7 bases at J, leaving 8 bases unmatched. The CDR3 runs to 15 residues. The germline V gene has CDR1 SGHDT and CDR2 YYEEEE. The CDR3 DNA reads TGTGCCAGCAGCTTGTCCGGAGGGGGCAGGCAGCCCCAGCATTTT. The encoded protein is CASSLSGGGRQPQHF.

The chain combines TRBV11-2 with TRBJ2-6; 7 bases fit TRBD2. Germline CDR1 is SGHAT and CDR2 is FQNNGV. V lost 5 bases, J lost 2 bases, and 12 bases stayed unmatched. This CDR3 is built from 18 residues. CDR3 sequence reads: CASSPGGTTLAGANVLTF. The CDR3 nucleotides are TGTGCCAGCAGCCCCGGGGGGACCACCTTAGCTGGGGCCAACGTCCTGACTTTC.

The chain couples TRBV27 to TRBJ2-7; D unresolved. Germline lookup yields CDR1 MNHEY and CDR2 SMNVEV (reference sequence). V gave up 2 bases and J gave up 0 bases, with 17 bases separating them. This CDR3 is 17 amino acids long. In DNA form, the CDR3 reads TGTGCCAGCAGTTTAGGTCCCGGCAGGCCTTCCTCCTACGAGCAGTACTTC. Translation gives CASSLGPGRPSSYEQYF.

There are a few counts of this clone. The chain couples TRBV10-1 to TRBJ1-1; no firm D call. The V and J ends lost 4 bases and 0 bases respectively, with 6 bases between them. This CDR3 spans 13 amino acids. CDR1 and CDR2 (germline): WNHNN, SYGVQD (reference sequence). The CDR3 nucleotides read TGCGCCAGCAGTGCCGCGATGAACACTGAAGCTTTCTTT. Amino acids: CASSAAMNTEAFF.

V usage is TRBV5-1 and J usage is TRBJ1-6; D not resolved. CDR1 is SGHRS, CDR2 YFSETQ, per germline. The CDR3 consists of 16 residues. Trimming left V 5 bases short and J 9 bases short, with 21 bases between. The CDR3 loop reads CASSDGPGGSTSPLHF. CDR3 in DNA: TGCGCCAGCAGTGATGGCCCCGGCGGGTCGACTTCACCCCTCCACTTT.

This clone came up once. As DNA, the CDR3 is TGTGCCATCAGTGACAGGGTAGCGGCTAGCACAGATACGCAGTATTTT. Its translation is CAISDRVAASTDTQYF. The chain carries TRBV10-3 and TRBJ2-3, with D possibly TRBD2 on 6 matching bases. This CDR3 spans 16 amino acids. Germline CDR1 reads ENHRY; CDR2 reads SYGVKD. V lost 3 bases and J lost 0, with 13 bases in between.

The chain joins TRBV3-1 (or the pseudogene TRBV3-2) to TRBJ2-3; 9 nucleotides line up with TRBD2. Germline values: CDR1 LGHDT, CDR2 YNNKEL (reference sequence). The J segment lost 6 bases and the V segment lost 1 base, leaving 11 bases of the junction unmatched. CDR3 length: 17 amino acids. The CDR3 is CASSQATPRGGRDTQYF. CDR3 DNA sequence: TGTGCCAGCAGCCAAGCCACCCCGCGGGGGGGCAGGGATACGCAGTATTTT.

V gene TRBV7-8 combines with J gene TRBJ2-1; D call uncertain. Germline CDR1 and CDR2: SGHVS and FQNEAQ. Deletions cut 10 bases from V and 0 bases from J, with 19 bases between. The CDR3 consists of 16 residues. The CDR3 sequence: CAKGIPPSSSYNEQFF. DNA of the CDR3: TGTGCCAAAGGCATCCCCCCATCTAGCTCCTACAATGAGCAGTTCTTC.

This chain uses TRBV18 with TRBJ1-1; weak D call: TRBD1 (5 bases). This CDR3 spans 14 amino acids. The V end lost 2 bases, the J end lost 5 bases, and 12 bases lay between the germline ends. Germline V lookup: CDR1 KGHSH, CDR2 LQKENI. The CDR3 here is CASSPVQGSTEAFF. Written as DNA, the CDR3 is TGTGCCAGCTCACCAGTGCAGGGAAGTACTGAAGCTTTCTTT.

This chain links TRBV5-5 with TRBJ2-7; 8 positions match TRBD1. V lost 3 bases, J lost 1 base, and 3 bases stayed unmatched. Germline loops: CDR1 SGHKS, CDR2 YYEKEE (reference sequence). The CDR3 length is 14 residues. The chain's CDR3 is CASSWGQVSYEQYF. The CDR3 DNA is TGTGCCAGCAGCTGGGGACAGGTATCCTACGAGCAGTACTTC.

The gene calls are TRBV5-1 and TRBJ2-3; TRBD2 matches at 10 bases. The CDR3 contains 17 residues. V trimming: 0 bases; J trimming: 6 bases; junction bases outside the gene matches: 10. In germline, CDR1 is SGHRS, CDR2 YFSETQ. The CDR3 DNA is TGCGCCAGCAGCTTGGTTGGTAGCGGGGGGCCTAGGGATACGCAGTATTTT. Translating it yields CASSLVGSGGPRDTQYF. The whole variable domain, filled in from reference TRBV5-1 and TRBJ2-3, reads KAGVTQTPRYLIKTRGQQVTLSCSPISGHRSVSWYQQTPGQGLQFLFEYFSETQRNKGNFPGRFSGRQFSNSRSEMNVSTLELGDSALYLCASSLVGSGGPRDTQYFGPGTRLTVL.

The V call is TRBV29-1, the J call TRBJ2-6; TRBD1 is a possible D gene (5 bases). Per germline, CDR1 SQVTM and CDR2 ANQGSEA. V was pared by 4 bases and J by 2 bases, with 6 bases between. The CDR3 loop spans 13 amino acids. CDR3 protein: CSVGGAGANVLTF. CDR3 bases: TGCAGCGTTGGGGGCGCTGGGGCCAACGTCCTGACTTTC.

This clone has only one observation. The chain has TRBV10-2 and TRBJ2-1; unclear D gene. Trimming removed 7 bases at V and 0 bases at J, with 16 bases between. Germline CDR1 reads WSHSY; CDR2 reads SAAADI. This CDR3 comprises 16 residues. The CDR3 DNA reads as TGCGCCAGCAAACCCAAAGACTTAAACTCCTACAATGAGCAGTTCTTC. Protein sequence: CASKPKDLNSYNEQFF.

The CDR3 loop reads CASSLQGASEQYF. The CDR3 DNA reads as TGTGCCAGCAGCTTGCAGGGGGCGAGCGAGCAGTACTTC. The V and J genes are TRBV5-4 and TRBJ2-7; 8 positions match TRBD1. The CDR3 is made up of 13 amino acids. V shed 1 base, J shed 6 bases, and the junction held 3 bases outside the gene matches. CDR1 and CDR2 from the germline V gene are SGHNT and YYREEE (reference sequence).

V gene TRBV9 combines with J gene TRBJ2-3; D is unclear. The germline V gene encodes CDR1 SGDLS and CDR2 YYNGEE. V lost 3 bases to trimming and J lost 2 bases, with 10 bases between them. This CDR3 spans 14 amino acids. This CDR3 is CASSEQPLTDTQYF. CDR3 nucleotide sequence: TGTGCCAGCAGCGAACAGCCCCTCACAGATACGCAGTATTTT. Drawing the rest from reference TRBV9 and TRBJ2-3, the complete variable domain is DSGVTQTPKHLITATGQRVTLRCSPRSGDLSVYWYQQSLDQGLQFLIQYYNGEERAKGNILERFSAQQFPDLHSELNLSSLELGDSALYFCASSEQPLTDTQYFGPGTRLTVL.

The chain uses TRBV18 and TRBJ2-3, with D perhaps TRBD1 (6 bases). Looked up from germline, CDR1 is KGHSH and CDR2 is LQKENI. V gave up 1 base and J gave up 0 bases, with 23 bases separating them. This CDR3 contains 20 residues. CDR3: CASSPRNVHGTPASTDTQYF. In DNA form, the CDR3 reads TGTGCCAGCTCACCACGTAATGTCCACGGGACACCAGCTAGCACAGATACGCAGTATTTT.

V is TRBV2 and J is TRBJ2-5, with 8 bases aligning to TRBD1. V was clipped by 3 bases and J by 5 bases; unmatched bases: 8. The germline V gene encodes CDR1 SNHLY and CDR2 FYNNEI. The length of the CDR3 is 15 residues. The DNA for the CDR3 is TGTGCCAGCAGTGATTGGGCAGGGGGCTACGAGACCCAGTACTTC. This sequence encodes CASSDWAGGYETQYF.

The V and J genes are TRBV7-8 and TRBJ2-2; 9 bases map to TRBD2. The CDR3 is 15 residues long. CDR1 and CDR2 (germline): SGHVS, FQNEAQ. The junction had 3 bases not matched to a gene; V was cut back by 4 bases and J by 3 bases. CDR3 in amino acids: CASSSSGDDTGELFF. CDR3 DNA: TGTGCCAGCAGCTCTAGCGGGGACGACACCGGGGAGCTGTTTTTT.

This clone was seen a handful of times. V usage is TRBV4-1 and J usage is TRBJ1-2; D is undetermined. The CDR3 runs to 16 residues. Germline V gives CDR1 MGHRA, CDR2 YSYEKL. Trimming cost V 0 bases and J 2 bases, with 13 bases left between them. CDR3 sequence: CASSQDYRFLNYGYTF. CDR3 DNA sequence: TGCGCCAGCAGCCAAGATTACAGATTCCTAAACTATGGCTACACCTTC.

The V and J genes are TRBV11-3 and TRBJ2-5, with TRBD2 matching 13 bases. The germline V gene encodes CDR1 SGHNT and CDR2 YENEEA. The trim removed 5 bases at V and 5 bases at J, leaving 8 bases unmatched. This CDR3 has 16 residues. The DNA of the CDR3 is TGTGCCAGCAGCCTCGGACTAGCGGGGGCCGCGGAGACCCAGTACTTC. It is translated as CASSLGLAGAAETQYF.

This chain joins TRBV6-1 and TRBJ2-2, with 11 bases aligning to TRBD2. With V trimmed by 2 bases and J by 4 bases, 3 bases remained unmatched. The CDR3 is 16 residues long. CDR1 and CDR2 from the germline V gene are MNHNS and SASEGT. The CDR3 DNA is TGTGCCAGCAGTGAACTAGCGGGGGGTAGCACCGGGGAGCTGTTTTTT. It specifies CASSELAGGSTGELFF.

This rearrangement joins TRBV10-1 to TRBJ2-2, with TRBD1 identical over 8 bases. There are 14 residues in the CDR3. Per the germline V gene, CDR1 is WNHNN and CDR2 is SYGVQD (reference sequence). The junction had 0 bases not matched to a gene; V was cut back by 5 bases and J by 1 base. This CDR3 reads CASSTGGNTGELFF. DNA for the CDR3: TGCGCCAGCAGTACAGGGGGGAACACCGGGGAGCTGTTTTTT.

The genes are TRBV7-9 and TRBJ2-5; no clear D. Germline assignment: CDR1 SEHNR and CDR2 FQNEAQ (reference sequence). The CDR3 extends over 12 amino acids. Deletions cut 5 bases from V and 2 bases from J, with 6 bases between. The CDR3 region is CASSVLQETQYF. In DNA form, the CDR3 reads TGTGCCAGCAGCGTCTTGCAAGAGACCCAGTACTTC.

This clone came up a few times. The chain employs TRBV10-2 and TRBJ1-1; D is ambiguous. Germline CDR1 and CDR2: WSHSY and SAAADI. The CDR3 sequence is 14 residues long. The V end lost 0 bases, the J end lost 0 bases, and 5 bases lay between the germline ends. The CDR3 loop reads CASSESSLNTEAFF. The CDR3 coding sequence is TGCGCCAGCAGTGAGTCGAGTCTGAACACTGAAGCTTTCTTT.

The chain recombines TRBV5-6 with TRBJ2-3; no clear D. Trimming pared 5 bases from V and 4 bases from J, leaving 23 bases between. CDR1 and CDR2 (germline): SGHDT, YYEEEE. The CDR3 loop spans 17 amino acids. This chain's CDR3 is CASSSLLVPTVADTQYF. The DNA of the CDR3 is TGTGCCAGCAGTTCTCTGTTGGTCCCTACGGTCGCAGATACGCAGTATTTT.

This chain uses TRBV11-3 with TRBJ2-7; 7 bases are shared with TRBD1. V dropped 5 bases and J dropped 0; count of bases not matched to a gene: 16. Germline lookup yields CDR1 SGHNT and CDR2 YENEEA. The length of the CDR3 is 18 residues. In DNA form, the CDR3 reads TGTGCCAGCAGCGGCCGGGACAGCTCGTTCTTTTTCTCCTACGAGCAGTACTTC. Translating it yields CASSGRDSSFFFSYEQYF.

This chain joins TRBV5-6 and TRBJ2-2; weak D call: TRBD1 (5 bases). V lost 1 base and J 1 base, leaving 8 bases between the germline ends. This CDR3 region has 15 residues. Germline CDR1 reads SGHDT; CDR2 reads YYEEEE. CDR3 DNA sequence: TGTGCCAGCAGCTTGCTACAGGTGAACACCGGGGAGCTGTTTTTT. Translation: CASSLLQVNTGELFF.

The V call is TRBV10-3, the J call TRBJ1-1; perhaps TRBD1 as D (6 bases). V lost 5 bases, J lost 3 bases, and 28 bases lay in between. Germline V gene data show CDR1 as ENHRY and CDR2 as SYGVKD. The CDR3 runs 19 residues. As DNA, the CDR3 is TGTGCCATCAGTCCTACACCTGACAGGACGGGGACGGCCGACACTGAAGCTTTCTTT. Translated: CAISPTPDRTGTADTEAFF.

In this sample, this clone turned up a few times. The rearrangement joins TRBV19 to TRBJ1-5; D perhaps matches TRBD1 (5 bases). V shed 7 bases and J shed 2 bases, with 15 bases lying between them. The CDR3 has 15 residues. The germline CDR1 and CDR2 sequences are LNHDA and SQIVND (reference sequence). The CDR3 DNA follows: TGTGCCAGTACGCCGGGGGTGGTAGGCAATCAGCCCCAGCATTTT. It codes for CASTPGVVGNQPQHF.